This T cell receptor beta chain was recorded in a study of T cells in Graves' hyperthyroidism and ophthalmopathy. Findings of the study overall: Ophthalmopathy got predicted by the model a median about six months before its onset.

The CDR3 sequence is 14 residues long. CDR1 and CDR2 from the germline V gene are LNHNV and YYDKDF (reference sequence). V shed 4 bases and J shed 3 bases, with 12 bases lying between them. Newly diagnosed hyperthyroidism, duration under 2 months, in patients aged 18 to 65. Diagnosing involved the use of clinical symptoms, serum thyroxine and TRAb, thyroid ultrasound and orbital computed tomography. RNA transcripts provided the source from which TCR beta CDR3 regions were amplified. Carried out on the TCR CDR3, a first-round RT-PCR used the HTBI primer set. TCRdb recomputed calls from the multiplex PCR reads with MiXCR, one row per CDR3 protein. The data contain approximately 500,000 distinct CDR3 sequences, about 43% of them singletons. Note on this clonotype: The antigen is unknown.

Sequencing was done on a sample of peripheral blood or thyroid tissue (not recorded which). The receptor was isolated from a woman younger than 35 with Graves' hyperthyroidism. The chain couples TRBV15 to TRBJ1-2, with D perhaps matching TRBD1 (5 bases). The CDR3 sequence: CATSNDLGDYGYTF. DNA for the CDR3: TGTGCCACCAGCAATGATCTAGGGGACTATGGCTACACCTTC.